These T cell receptor beta chains were read from a single sample in a study of CD8+ T cells in alopecia areata. Clones were read by immunoSEQ multiplex PCR, and TCRdb kept only the in-frame ones, dropping some. The table includes about 180,000 clones, roughly half detected once. The input for sequencing was CD8+ T cells sorted from blood, taken at week 52, from a patient treated with tofacitinib. These receptor sequences come from a human donor with alopecia areata. The CDR3 runs from the conserved cysteine through the conserved F or W. The D gene is left open where the match is weak. Size is omitted from some rows. Given values are once, few, many or a class for expanded clones.

j_gene,v_gene,d_gene,abundance,CDR3aa
TRBJ2-3,TRBV30,.,.,CAWSPGSRGADTQYF
TRBJ2-3,TRBV7-9,.,.,CASSLGEVADTQYF
TRBJ2-7,TRBV5-1,TRBD1,few,CASSLVTGTVSYEQYF
TRBJ2-2,TRBV10-3,TRBD1,.,CAISGQGHTGELFF
TRBJ2-7,TRBV5-6,.,.,CASSSIYEQYF
TRBJ2-2,TRBV15,TRBD1,.,CATSTSDRAVTGELFF
TRBJ2-5,TRBV7-3,.,.,CASSRNAETQYF
TRBJ2-1,TRBV5-6,.,few,CASSLVRQPNEQFF
TRBJ1-2,TRBV29-1,TRBD1,few,CSVGTGPYGYTF
TRBJ2-1,TRBV27,TRBD1,few,CASSLEQGPYNEQFF
TRBJ2-1,TRBV19,.,few,CASSETMVGYNEQFF
TRBJ2-2,TRBV29-1,TRBD1,few,CSAWDSVPGELFF
TRBJ1-1,TRBV11-2,.,.,CASSLVGEGVTEAFF
TRBJ1-2,TRBV29-1,TRBD1,few,CSVPTGGLGYTF
TRBJ1-2,TRBV4-2,TRBD1,.,CAAGQGNYGYTF
TRBJ2-5,TRBV2,.,.,CASNAGGTQYF
TRBJ2-7,TRBV5-1,.,.,CASSFQGWDYEQYF
TRBJ2-7,TRBV19,.,.,CASSSRTESYEQYF
TRBJ1-2,TRBV30,TRBD1,few,CAWSTRTGDYYGYTF
TRBJ2-3,TRBV7-6,.,once,CASSLEGFSTDTQYF
TRBJ2-6,TRBV9,.,.,CASSVYSGANVLTF
TRBJ1-5,TRBV10-3,.,once,CAIKGNGNQPQHF
TRBJ2-7,TRBV5-1,.,.,CASSPDGYEQYF
TRBJ1-1,TRBV30,.,.,CALQGEAFF
TRBJ2-3,TRBV18,.,.,CASSPPIIDGGPSTDTQYF
TRBJ2-7,TRBV11-2,TRBD1,once,CASSATDRGDEQYF
TRBJ1-1,TRBV19,TRBD1,.,CASSRGQAGWAEAFF
TRBJ2-1,TRBV7-8,TRBD1,.,CASSSSTGAGYNEQFF
TRBJ2-7,TRBV13,.,.,CASKENGYEQYF
TRBJ2-7,TRBV6-5,.,few,CASSYSDNYEQYF
TRBJ2-2,TRBV13,.,.,CASSPEFTGELFF
TRBJ2-3,TRBV30,TRBD2,few,CAWRAGRSTDTQYF
TRBJ1-1,TRBV10-3,.,.,CAISSTGMNTEAFF
TRBJ1-5,TRBV5-1,.,.,CASSLRLGQPQHF
TRBJ2-3,TRBV6-5,.,.,CASSYSGTSTDTQYF
TRBJ2-7,TRBV13,.,few,CASSPNRDSTRGEQYF
TRBJ2-2,TRBV5-1,TRBD2,.,CASSPRTSGGAEWPGELFF
TRBJ2-1,TRBV6-5,.,.,CASSYSGYEQFF
TRBJ2-7,TRBV27,TRBD2,.,CASSLRRGDFYEQYF
TRBJ2-1,TRBV7-9,TRBD2,.,CASSLVGLAYNEQFF
TRBJ1-2,TRBV30,TRBD1,.,CACPRDSYGYTF
TRBJ1-1,TRBV5-4,TRBD1,.,CASSLDRGLSEAFF
TRBJ2-2,TRBV5-4,TRBD2,.,CAIKSGGTGELFF
TRBJ1-2,TRBV13,TRBD1,.,CASSQRDRGAIHGYTF
TRBJ2-5,TRBV18,.,few,CASSPLGVETQYF
TRBJ2-2,TRBV7-3,.,few,CASSLIPRRSANTGELFF
TRBJ2-3,TRBV11-2,TRBD1,few,CASSPPGRGQVGNF
TRBJ1-1,TRBV2,TRBD1,.,CASSADRGGTEAFF
TRBJ1-6,TRBV6-6,TRBD1,.,CASRGTGAYSPLHF
TRBJ1-2,TRBV13,TRBD1,.,CASSLGRQGKNGYTF
TRBJ2-7,TRBV13,TRBD1,.,CASSSTGTGPYEQYF
TRBJ2-2,TRBV4-1,TRBD1,.,CASSHAGTGGTGELFF
TRBJ1-2,TRBV6-5,TRBD1,.,CASSYSEGADGYTF
TRBJ2-3,TRBV15,TRBD2,.,CATSRDSGGETDTQYF
TRBJ1-6,TRBV5-1,TRBD1,.,CASSVASLDRGNSPLHF
TRBJ2-1,TRBV12-5,TRBD2,.,CASTTEYSGGEQFF
TRBJ2-1,TRBV6-6,.,.,CASRENLWAYNEQFF
TRBJ2-1,TRBV6-5,TRBD2,.,CASSVLAGAYNEQFF
TRBJ2-7,TRBV13,.,.,CASSLGRSRGEQYF